These 19 T cell receptor beta chains were sequenced from one sample in a study of glioma-infiltrating T cells after dendritic cell vaccination. TCRdb's copy holds only in-frame clones and misses some; the assay was immunoSEQ multiplex PCR. The profile shows roughly 80,000 clones, over 75% of them singletons. Time point: after dendritic cell vaccination, including at tumor progression/relapse. Source: blood, taken after dendritic cell vaccination. These receptors all stem from a human donor with glioblastoma.

The chain joins TRBV7-9 to TRBJ2-7; 9 nucleotides align to TRBD1. V lost 4 bases to trimming and J lost 9 bases; unmatched junction nucleotides: 13. CDR3 size: 15 residues. Per the germline V gene, CDR1 is SEHNR and CDR2 is FQNEAQ (reference sequence). The CDR3 region is CASSSTGTGNIVQYF. The CDR3 region has the DNA TGTGCCAGCAGCTCAACCGGGACAGGGAATATAGTGCAGTACTTC.

The rearrangement links TRBV7-2 to TRBJ2-3; possibly TRBD1 for D (5 bases). Germline loops: CDR1 SGHTA, CDR2 FQGNSA. With 2 bases removed from V and 5 bases from J, the gap between germline ends came to 14 bases. The CDR3 totals 15 residues. CDR3 sequence: CASSLIAGRKDTQYF. As DNA, the CDR3 is TGTGCCAGCAGCTTAATAGCAGGGCGGAAAGATACGCAGTATTTT.

The chain employs TRBV7-2 and TRBJ2-3, with D tentatively TRBD2 (5 bases). V was pared by 2 bases and J by 6 bases, with 15 bases between. CDR1 is SGHTA and CDR2 is FQGNSA in the germline V gene. The CDR3 extends over 15 amino acids. For the CDR3, the DNA is TGTGCCAGCAGCTTAACCCCGGGAAGCGCGGATACGCAGTATTTT. As protein: CASSLTPGSADTQYF.

The rearrangement joins TRBV6-5 to TRBJ2-7; TRBD1 matches 8 bases. Germline V CDR1 and CDR2: MNHEY, SVGAGI. With 2 bases clipped from V and 11 bases from J, the junction kept 2 bases outside the gene matches. The length of the CDR3 is 11 residues. The CDR3 DNA is TGTGCCAGCAGTTACGGACAGGGAAAGTACTTC. Translating gives CASSYGQGKYF.

The CDR3 sequence: CASSWGGPGTGELFF. As DNA, the CDR3 is TGTGCCAGCAGTTGGGGAGGTCCGGGGACCGGGGAGCTGTTTTTT. The chain carries TRBV27 and TRBJ2-2; the D gene is possibly TRBD2 (6 bases). The CDR3 is 15 amino acids. Germline CDR1 and CDR2: MNHEY and SMNVEV (reference sequence). Trimming stripped 4 bases from V and 5 bases from J, with 14 bases between.

This chain joins TRBV9 and TRBJ2-5; weak D call: TRBD2 (6 bases). The CDR3 covers 16 residues. Per germline, CDR1 SGDLS and CDR2 YYNGEE. The V and J ends lost 0 bases and 0 bases respectively, with 12 bases between them. The DNA for the CDR3 is TGTGCCAGCAGCGTAGGGAGTAGCGGATACCAAGAGACCCAGTACTTC. Its translation is CASSVGSSGYQETQYF.

There are a few counts of this clone. One junction end does not reproduce the germline sequence, and a read error may be involved. This chain links TRBV7-6 with TRBJ1-2; unclear D gene. This CDR3 spans 13 amino acids. Germline lookup yields CDR1 SGHVS and CDR2 FNYEAQ. The CDR3 protein is CASSLKQLYGFTF. In DNA, the CDR3 is TGTGCCAGCAGCCTCAAACAGCTTTATGGCTTCACCTTC.

V and J are TRBV28 and TRBJ1-1; D is perhaps TRBD1 (6 bases). Germline V CDR1 and CDR2: MDHEN, SYDVKM. The CDR3 runs to 16 residues. V was clipped by 2 bases and J by 6 bases, with 19 bases between them. The CDR3 nucleotides read TGTGCCAGCAGTTTACGGGCGGGGGCTGGTAACGCTGAAGCTTTCTTT. The encoded protein is CASSLRAGAGNAEAFF.

The rearrangement joins TRBV5-1 to TRBJ2-4; D is possibly TRBD2 (6 bases). The ends were cut back, 3 bases at V and 3 bases at J, with 10 bases in the middle. The CDR3 sequence is 14 residues long. CDR1 is SGHRS, CDR2 YFSETQ, per germline. CDR3 DNA: TGCGCCAGCAGCTCCGCAGCGGGCAAAAACATTCAGTACTTC. Translation: CASSSAAGKNIQYF.

CDR3 sequence reads: CASSGGSLGGYTF. The CDR3 region has the DNA TGTGCCAGCAGCGGCGGAAGCCTAGGAGGCTACACCTTC. The chain combines TRBV21-1 with TRBJ1-2. TRBV21-1 is recorded as a pseudogene. There are 13 residues in the CDR3.

The chain links TRBV5-1 to TRBJ2-1; 12 bases line up with TRBD2. The CDR3 is made up of 19 amino acids. Germline V gene data show CDR1 as SGHRS and CDR2 as YFSETQ. Losses at the gene ends were 2 bases for V and 6 bases for J; bases not matched to a gene: 15. CDR3 region: CASSLATPGLAGFPNEQFF. CDR3 bases: TGCGCCAGCAGCTTAGCCACTCCCGGACTAGCGGGGTTCCCCAATGAGCAGTTCTTC.

This clone turned up a few times. This chain joins TRBV19 and TRBJ2-7; 9 bases are a match to TRBD1. Looked up from germline, CDR1 is LNHDA and CDR2 is SQIVND (reference sequence). The CDR3 spans 15 residues. After removal of 3 bases from V and 2 bases from J, the junction contained 5 bases not matched to a gene. The chain's CDR3 is CASSIGTGRTYEQYF. Here the CDR3 DNA reads TGTGCCAGTAGTATCGGGACAGGGCGGACCTACGAGCAGTACTTC.

The genes are TRBV5-8 and TRBJ2-7, with D possibly being TRBD1 (5 bases). Germline CDR1 reads SGHTS; CDR2 reads YDEGEE. V lost 6 bases to trimming and J lost 4 bases, with 14 bases between them. The CDR3 spans 13 residues. The CDR3 DNA reads as TGTGCCAGCAACGTTGGGGCGCCGTACGAGCAGTACTTC. Its translation: CASNVGAPYEQYF. The variable domain in full, completed from reference TRBV5-8 and TRBJ2-7, reads EAGVTQSPTHLIKTRGQQATLRCSPISGHTSVYWYQQALGLGLQFLLWYDEGEERNRGNFPPRFSGRQFPNYSSELNVNALELEDSALYLCASNVGAPYEQYFGPGTRLTVT.

Turning to this clone: A junction boundary mismatches the germline segment, possibly from a read error. J is TRBJ2-2 and V is TRBV7-7, with 12 bases identical to TRBD1. The CDR3 contains 19 residues. Germline values: CDR1 SSHAT, CDR2 FNYEAQ (reference sequence). The CDR3: CASSSGTGGFSISAGELFF. The CDR3 DNA sequence: TGTGCTAGCAGCTCCGGGACAGGGGGCTTCTCTATATCGGCCGGGGAGCTGTTTTTT.

The rearrangement joins TRBV21-1 to TRBJ2-7; the table's D call, TRBD1, was not checked against the DNA. TRBV21-1 is given as a pseudogene. The CDR3 consists of 16 residues. In DNA form, the CDR3 reads TGTGCCAGCAGCAAAGGGGCCAGGGGACCCCCTCACGAGCAGTACTTC. Translated, it gives CASSKGARGPPHEQYF.

The chain employs TRBV7-9 and TRBJ2-1; TRBD2 agrees at 7 bases. CDR3 length: 16 residues. CDR1 and CDR2 from the germline V gene are SEHNR and FQNEAQ (reference sequence). V lost 3 bases to trimming and J lost 5 bases; unmatched junction nucleotides: 10. DNA for the CDR3: TGTGCCAGCAGCTTTTTCCCCACTAGCGAGGACAATGAGCAGTTCTTC. Its protein product is CASSFFPTSEDNEQFF.

The CDR3 sequence is CASSYSGRSSEQYF. In DNA, the CDR3 is TGTGCCAGCAGTTACTCGGGGCGCAGCTCCGAGCAGTACTTC. The chain links TRBV6-5 to TRBJ2-7; TRBD1 might be the D (5 bases). The ends were cut back, 0 bases at V and 6 bases at J, with 12 bases in the middle. This CDR3 region has 14 residues. CDR1 is MNHEY and CDR2 is SVGAGI in the germline V gene.

This chain connects TRBV7-9 to TRBJ1-4; the D is unclear. V dropped 5 bases and J dropped 0 bases, with 10 bases sitting between them. Germline V CDR1 and CDR2: SEHNR, FQNEAQ (reference sequence). The CDR3 is made up of 15 amino acids. The CDR3 is CASSPHGTTNEKLFF. Written as DNA, the CDR3 is TGTGCCAGCAGCCCCCACGGGACAACTAATGAAAAACTGTTTTTT.

The chain employs TRBV19 and TRBJ1-1, with 7 bases matching TRBD1. The V gene end was trimmed by 6 bases and the J gene end by 0 bases; junction bases not matched to a gene: 13. This CDR3 is 17 amino acids long. Germline loops: CDR1 LNHDA, CDR2 SQIVND (reference sequence). The CDR3 coding sequence is TGTGCCAGTAGGACTCTATCAGGGGGTAGGTTGAACACTGAAGCTTTCTTT. Its translation is CASRTLSGGRLNTEAFF.